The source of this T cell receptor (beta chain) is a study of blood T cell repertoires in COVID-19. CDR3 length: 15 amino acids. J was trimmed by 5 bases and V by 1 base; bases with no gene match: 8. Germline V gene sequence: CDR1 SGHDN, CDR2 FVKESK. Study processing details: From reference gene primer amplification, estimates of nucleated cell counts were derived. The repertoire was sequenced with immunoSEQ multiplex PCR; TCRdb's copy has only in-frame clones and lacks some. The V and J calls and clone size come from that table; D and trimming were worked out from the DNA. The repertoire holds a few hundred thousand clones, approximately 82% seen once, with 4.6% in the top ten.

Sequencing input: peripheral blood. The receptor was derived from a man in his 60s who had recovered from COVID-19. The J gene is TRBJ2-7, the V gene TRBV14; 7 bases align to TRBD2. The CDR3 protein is CASSQVGGARDEQYF. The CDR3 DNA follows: TGTGCCAGCAGCCAAGTGGGAGGGGCTCGGGACGAGCAGTACTTC.